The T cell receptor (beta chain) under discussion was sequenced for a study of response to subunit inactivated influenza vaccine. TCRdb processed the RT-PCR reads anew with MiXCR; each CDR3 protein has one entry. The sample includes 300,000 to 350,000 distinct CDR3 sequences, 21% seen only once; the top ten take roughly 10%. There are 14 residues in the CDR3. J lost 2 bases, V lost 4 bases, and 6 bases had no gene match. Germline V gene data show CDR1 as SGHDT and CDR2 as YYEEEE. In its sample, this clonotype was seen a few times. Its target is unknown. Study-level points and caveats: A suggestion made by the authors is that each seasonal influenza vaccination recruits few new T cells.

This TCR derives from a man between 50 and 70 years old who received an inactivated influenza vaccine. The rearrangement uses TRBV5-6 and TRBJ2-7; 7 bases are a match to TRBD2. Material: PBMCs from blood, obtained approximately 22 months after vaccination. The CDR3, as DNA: TGTGCCAGCAGCCGAATGACTAGCACCTACGAGCAGTACTTC. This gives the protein CASSRMTSTYEQYF.